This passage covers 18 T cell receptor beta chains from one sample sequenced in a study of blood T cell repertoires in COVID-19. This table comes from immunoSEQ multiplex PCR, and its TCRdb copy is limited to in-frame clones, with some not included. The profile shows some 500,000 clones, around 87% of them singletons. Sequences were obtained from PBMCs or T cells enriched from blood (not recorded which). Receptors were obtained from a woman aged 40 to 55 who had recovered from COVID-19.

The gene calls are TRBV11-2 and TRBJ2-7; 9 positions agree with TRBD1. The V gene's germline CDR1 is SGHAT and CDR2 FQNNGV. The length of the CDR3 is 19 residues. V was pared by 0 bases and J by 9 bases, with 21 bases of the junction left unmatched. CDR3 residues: CASSLDGRFRDRAYLRQYF. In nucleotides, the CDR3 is TGTGCCAGCAGCTTAGATGGTAGGTTCCGGGACAGGGCATACCTACGGCAGTACTTC. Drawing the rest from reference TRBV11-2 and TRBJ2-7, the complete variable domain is EAGVAQSPRYKIIEKRQSVAFWCNPISGHATLYWYQQILGQGPKLLIQFQNNGVVDDSQLPKDRFSAERLKGVDSTLKIQPAKLEDSAVYLCASSLDGRFRDRAYLRQYFGPGTRLTVT.

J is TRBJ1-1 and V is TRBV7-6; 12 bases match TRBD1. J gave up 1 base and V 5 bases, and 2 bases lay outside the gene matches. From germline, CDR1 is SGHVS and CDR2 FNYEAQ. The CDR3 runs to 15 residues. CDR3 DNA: TGTGCCAGCAGCCAGGGACAGGGGGCGAACACTGAAGCTTTCTTT. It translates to CASSQGQGANTEAFF. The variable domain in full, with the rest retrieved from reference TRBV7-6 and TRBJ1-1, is GAGVSQSPRYKVTKRGQDVALRCDPISGHVSLYWYRQALGQGPEFLTYFNYEAQQDKSGLPNDRFSAERPEGSISTLTIQRTEQRDSAMYRCASSQGQGANTEAFFGQGTRLTVV.

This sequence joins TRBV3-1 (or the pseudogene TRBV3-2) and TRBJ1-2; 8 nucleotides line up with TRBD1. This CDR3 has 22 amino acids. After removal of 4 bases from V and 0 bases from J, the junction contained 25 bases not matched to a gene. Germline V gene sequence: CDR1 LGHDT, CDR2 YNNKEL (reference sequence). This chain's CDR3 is CASSPRIFSRRQGRIANYGYTF. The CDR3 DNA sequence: TGTGCCAGCAGCCCGAGAATTTTTAGTAGAAGACAGGGGCGAATAGCTAACTATGGCTACACCTTC.

In DNA form, the CDR3 reads TGTGCCAGCAGCTTAGGACAGGGGGCGTACGAGCAGTACTTC. Encoded protein: CASSLGQGAYEQYF. The chain joins TRBV7-2 to TRBJ2-7; 10 bases align to TRBD1. The ends lost 1 base at V and 4 bases at J; junction bases unmatched: 1. The germline V gene has CDR1 SGHTA and CDR2 FQGNSA. The CDR3 runs to 14 residues.

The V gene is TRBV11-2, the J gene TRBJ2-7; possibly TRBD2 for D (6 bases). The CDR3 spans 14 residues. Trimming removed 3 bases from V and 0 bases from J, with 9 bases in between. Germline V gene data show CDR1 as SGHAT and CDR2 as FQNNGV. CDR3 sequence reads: CASSLGGSSYEQYF. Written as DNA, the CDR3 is TGTGCCAGCAGCTTGGGGGGAAGCTCCTACGAGCAGTACTTC.

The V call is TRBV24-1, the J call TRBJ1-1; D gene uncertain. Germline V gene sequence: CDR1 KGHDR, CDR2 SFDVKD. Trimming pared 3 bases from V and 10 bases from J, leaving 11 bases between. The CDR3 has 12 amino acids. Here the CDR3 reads CATSDAGVRAFF. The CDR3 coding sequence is TGTGCCACCAGTGATGCGGGAGTACGAGCTTTCTTT.

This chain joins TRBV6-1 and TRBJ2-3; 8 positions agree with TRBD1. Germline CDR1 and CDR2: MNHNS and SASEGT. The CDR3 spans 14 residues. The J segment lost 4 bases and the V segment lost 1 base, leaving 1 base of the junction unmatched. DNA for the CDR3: TGTGCCAGCAGTGAAGGGACAGGGCCAGATACGCAGTATTTT. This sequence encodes CASSEGTGPDTQYF.

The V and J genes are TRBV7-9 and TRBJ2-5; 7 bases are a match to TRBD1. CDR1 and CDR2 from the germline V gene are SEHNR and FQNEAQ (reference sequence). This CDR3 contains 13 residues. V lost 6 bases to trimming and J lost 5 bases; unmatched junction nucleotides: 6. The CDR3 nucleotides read TGTGCCAGCAGAGGGGGCCCCGGGGAGACCCAGTACTTC. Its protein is CASRGGPGETQYF.

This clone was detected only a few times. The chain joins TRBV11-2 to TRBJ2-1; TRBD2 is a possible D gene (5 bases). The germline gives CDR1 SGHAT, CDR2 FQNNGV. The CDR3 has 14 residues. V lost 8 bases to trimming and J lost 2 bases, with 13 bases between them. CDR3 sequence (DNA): TGTGCCAGCTGCCCAGGAGGACCCTACAATGAGCAGTTCTTC. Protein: CASCPGGPYNEQFF.

CDR3 residues: CASRPIRQGSTEAFF. The CDR3 bases are TGTGCCAGCAGACCTATCAGACAGGGGAGCACTGAAGCTTTCTTT. This chain links TRBV27 with TRBJ1-1; 8 bases line up with TRBD1. With 6 bases clipped from V and 4 bases from J, the junction kept 10 bases outside the gene matches. Germline V gene data show CDR1 as MNHEY and CDR2 as SMNVEV (reference sequence). This CDR3 contains 15 residues.

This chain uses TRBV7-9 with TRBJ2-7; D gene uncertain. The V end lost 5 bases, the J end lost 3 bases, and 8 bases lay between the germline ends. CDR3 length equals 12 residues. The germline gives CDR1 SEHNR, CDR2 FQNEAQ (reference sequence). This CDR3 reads CASSQFGYEQYF. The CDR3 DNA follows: TGTGCCAGCAGCCAATTCGGCTACGAGCAGTACTTC.

The CDR3 sequence: CASSEVFTPPNYGYTF. CDR3 DNA sequence: TGTGCCAGCAGTGAAGTTTTCACACCCCCTAACTATGGCTACACCTTC. The rearrangement joins TRBV6-1 to TRBJ1-2, with unresolved D. The CDR3 length is 16 residues. The V and J ends lost 1 base and 0 bases respectively, with 12 bases between them. The V gene's germline CDR1 is MNHNS and CDR2 SASEGT.

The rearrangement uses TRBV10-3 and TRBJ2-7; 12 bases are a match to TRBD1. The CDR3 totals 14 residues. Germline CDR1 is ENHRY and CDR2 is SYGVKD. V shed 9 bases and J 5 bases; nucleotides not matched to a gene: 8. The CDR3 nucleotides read TGTGCCATGGGGGGACAGGGGGCGTTTCACGAGCAGTACTTC. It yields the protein CAMGGQGAFHEQYF.

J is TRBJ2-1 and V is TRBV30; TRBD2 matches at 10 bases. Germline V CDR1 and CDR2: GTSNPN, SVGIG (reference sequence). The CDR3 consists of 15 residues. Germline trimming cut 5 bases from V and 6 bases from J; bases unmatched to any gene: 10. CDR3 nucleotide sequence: TGTGCCTGGTCGTCTAGCGGGAGTTGGGTCAATGAGCAGTTCTTC. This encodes CAWSSSGSWVNEQFF.

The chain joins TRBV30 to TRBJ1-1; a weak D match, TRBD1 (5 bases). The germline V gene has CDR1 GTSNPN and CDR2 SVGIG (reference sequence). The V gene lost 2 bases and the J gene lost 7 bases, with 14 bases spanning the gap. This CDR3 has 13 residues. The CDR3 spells CAWSFGGTGEAFF. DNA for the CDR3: TGTGCCTGGAGTTTCGGGGGAACTGGTGAAGCTTTCTTT.

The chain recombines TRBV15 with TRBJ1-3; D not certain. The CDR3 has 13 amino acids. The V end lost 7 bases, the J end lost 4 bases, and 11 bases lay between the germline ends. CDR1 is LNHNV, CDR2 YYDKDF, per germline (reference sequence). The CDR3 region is CATTFAGGNTIYF. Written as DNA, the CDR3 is TGTGCCACCACATTCGCGGGAGGAAACACCATATATTTT.

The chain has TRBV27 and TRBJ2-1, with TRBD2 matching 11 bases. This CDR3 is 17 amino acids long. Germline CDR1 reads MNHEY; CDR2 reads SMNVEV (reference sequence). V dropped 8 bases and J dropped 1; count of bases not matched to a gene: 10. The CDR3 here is CASRSSGRPLSYNEQFF. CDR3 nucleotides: TGTGCCAGCCGATCTAGCGGGAGGCCGCTATCCTACAATGAGCAGTTCTTC.

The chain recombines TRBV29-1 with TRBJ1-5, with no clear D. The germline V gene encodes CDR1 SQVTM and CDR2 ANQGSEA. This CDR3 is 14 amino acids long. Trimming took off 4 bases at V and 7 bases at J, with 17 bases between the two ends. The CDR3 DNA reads TGCAGCGTTGGAGCAGGTGGGTTTGAGCAGCCCCAGCATTTT. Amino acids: CSVGAGGFEQPQHF.